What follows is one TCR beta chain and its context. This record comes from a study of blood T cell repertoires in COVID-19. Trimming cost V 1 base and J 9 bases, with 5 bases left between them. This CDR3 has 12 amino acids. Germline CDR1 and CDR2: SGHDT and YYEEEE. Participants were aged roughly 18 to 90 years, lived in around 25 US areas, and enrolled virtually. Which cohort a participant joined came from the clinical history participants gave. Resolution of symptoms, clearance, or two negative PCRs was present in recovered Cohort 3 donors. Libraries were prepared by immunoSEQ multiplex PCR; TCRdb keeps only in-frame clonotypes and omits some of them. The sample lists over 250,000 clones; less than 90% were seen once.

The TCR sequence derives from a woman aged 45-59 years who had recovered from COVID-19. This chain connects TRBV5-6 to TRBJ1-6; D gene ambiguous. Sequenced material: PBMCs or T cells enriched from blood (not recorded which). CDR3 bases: TGTGCCAGCAGCTTGTTTCGTTCACCCCTCCACTTT. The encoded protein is CASSLFRSPLHF.